These 18 T cell receptor beta chains originate from one sample sequenced in a study of CD8 T cells in Susac syndrome. Random-hexamer reverse transcription was applied to about 0.5 to 1 ug RNA. TCRdb passed the immunoSEQ multiplex PCR reads through MiXCR, listing each CDR3 protein once. The table includes more than 150,000 distinct CDR3 sequences, 95% detected once. Sequencing was performed on CD8+ T cells from PBMCs. These receptors all come from a human donor with multiple sclerosis.

As concerns this clonotype: The junction shows a germline mismatch at one end, possibly a read error. V usage is TRBV30 and J usage is TRBJ1-2, with D maybe TRBD1 (6 bases). This CDR3 has 8 amino acids. Germline V gene lookup returns CDR1 GTSNPN and CDR2 SVGIG (reference sequence). The CDR3 spells CAGEGYTF. The DNA for the CDR3 is TGCGCAGGGGAAGGCTACACCTTC.

V is TRBV5-6 and J is TRBJ2-6, with 7 positions matching TRBD1. The ends lost 4 bases at V and 4 bases at J; junction bases unmatched: 8. The V gene's germline CDR1 is SGHDT and CDR2 YYEEEE. The CDR3 totals 16 residues. CDR3 DNA sequence: TGTGCCAGCAGCATAGACAGGGTTGGAGGGGCCAACGTCCTGACTTTC. Protein sequence: CASSIDRVGGANVLTF.

The genes are TRBV6-1 and TRBJ2-7; D is perhaps TRBD2 (6 bases). Trimming cost V 0 bases and J 1 base, with 10 bases left between them. The CDR3 covers 15 residues. The V gene's germline CDR1 is MNHNS and CDR2 SASEGT. As DNA, the CDR3 is TGTGCCAGCAGTGAAGCGCTCGGGGGTTCCTACGAGCAGTACGTC. Amino acid sequence: CASSEALGGSYEQYV.

V is TRBV4-1 and J is TRBJ1-5; D might be TRBD1 (5 bases). From germline, CDR1 is MGHRA and CDR2 YSYEKL. This CDR3 is 16 amino acids long. Trimming removed 0 bases from V and 7 bases from J, with 16 bases in between. The CDR3 is CASSQDLGGSSQPQHF. CDR3 nucleotide sequence: TGCGCCAGCAGCCAAGATTTGGGGGGAAGCTCGCAGCCCCAGCATTTT.

The gene calls are TRBV27 and TRBJ2-4, with TRBD2 as a possible D gene (7 bases). This CDR3 is built from 18 residues. Trimming removed 5 bases from V and 0 bases from J, with 20 bases in between. CDR1 and CDR2 from the germline V gene are MNHEY and SMNVEV (reference sequence). CDR3 bases: TGTGCCAGCAGTCCTGGGAGCGGGACAATCCTAGCCAAAAACATTCAGTACTTC. Protein product: CASSPGSGTILAKNIQYF.

This clonotype was seen more than once but under ten times. This chain links TRBV27 with TRBJ2-2, with D hard to call. The CDR3 runs to 12 residues. V lost 4 bases, J lost 0 bases, and 0 bases lay in between. Germline-derived CDR1 and CDR2 are MNHEY and SMNVEV (reference sequence). CDR3 amino acids: CASSSNTGELFF. DNA for the CDR3: TGTGCCAGCAGTTCGAACACCGGGGAGCTGTTTTTT.

The genes are TRBV20-1 and TRBJ2-3, with a weak D call TRBD2 (6 bases). This CDR3 region has 15 residues. V lost 3 bases and J 1 base, leaving 14 bases between the germline ends. Germline V gene data show CDR1 as DFQATT and CDR2 as SNEGSKA (reference sequence). CDR3 protein: CSAREAGFRTDTQYF. CDR3 bases: TGCAGTGCTAGGGAAGCGGGCTTCCGCACAGATACGCAGTATTTT.

V gene TRBV15 combines with J gene TRBJ2-1, with 7 bases matching TRBD1. V was clipped by 1 base and J by 7 bases; unmatched bases: 10. The length of the CDR3 is 16 residues. Per the germline V gene, CDR1 is LNHNV and CDR2 is YYDKDF (reference sequence). Here the CDR3 DNA reads TGTGCCACCAGCAGAGGTACGAGGGGGCCTGAGAATGAGCAGTTCTTC. Residues: CATSRGTRGPENEQFF.

This rearrangement joins TRBV4-2 to TRBJ1-5; D perhaps matches TRBD1 (5 bases). Between the trimmed V and J ends, which lost 0 bases and 7 bases, there was a span of 7 bases. CDR1 and CDR2 from the germline V gene are LGHNA and YNFKEQ. The length of the CDR3 is 13 residues. This CDR3 reads CASSQDRGQPQHF. The CDR3 DNA reads as TGTGCCAGCAGCCAAGATCGGGGGCAGCCCCAGCATTTT.

This chain joins TRBV11-1 and TRBJ2-3; 11 bases fit TRBD1. The CDR3 is 14 residues long. V lost 4 bases and J lost 5; bases outside the gene matches: 2. CDR1 and CDR2 (germline): SGHAT, FQDESV (reference sequence). CDR3 sequence (DNA): TGTGCCAGCAGCTCTGGGACAGGGGGAGATACGCAGTATTTT. This translates into CASSSGTGGDTQYF.

Only a few counts were recorded for this clonotype. The chain has TRBV29-1 and TRBJ1-1; D is possibly TRBD1 (6 bases). The CDR3 length is 14 residues. Trimming took 6 bases from V and 3 from J, leaving 17 bases between them. Per the germline V gene, CDR1 is SQVTM and CDR2 is ANQGSEA. In nucleotides, the CDR3 is TGCAGCGTCACAAACAGGGTAATTGACACTGAAGCTTTCTTT. Residues: CSVTNRVIDTEAFF.

The chain carries TRBV3-1 and TRBJ2-2, with D uncertain. This CDR3 has 12 amino acids. Between the trimmed V and J ends, which lost 8 bases and 5 bases, there was a span of 9 bases. CDR1 is LGHDT and CDR2 is YNNKEL in the germline V gene (reference sequence). CDR3 amino acids: CASRRLTGELFF. CDR3 DNA sequence: TGTGCCAGCCGACGGCTGACCGGGGAGCTGTTTTTT.

This chain uses TRBV7-6 with TRBJ2-1, with 7 nucleotides matching TRBD2. Germline trimming cut 1 base from V and 7 bases from J; bases unmatched to any gene: 10. Germline-derived CDR1 and CDR2 are SGHVS and FNYEAQ. The CDR3 runs to 16 residues. The CDR3 region is CASSLVGPTGGNEQFF. For the CDR3, the DNA is TGTGCCAGCAGCTTAGTAGGGCCTACGGGGGGAAATGAGCAGTTCTTC.

The gene calls are TRBV27 and TRBJ1-1, with D unresolved. CDR3 length equals 14 residues. The V gene's germline CDR1 is MNHEY and CDR2 SMNVEV (reference sequence). V shed 2 bases and J shed 3 bases, with 10 bases lying between them. The CDR3 DNA sequence: TGTGCCAGCAGTTTAACAGCGGCGGACACTGAAGCTTTCTTT. It codes for CASSLTAADTEAFF.

This sequence joins TRBV30 and TRBJ2-6; unclear D gene. The germline gives CDR1 GTSNPN, CDR2 SVGIG (reference sequence). CDR3 length: 14 amino acids. V lost 1 base, J lost 1 base, and 5 bases lay in between. The DNA for the CDR3 is TGTGCCTGGAGTGCGGCTTCTGGGGCCAACGTCCTGACTTTC. Translated: CAWSAASGANVLTF.

In its sample, this clonotype was seen a few times. V usage is TRBV29-1 and J usage is TRBJ2-7; 8 bases align to TRBD2. Losses at the gene ends were 6 bases for V and 2 bases for J; bases not matched to a gene: 12. In germline, CDR1 is SQVTM, CDR2 ANQGSEA. CDR3 size: 15 residues. CDR3 residues: CSVAPVGGGPYEQYF. CDR3 nucleotides: TGCAGCGTCGCCCCGGTCGGGGGGGGCCCCTACGAGCAGTACTTC.

The CDR3 is CASSLGMESYEQYF. The CDR3 nucleotides are TGTGCCAGCAGCCTGGGAATGGAGTCCTACGAGCAGTACTTC. This chain joins TRBV7-6 and TRBJ2-7; D ambiguous. Per germline, CDR1 SGHVS and CDR2 FNYEAQ. This CDR3 has 14 amino acids. V was pared by 5 bases and J by 1 base, with 12 bases between. Looking up the rest from reference TRBV7-6 and TRBJ2-7 gives the full variable domain: GAGVSQSPRYKVTKRGQDVALRCDPISGHVSLYWYRQALGQGPEFLTYFNYEAQQDKSGLPNDRFSAERPEGSISTLTIQRTEQRDSAMYRCASSLGMESYEQYFGPGTRLTVT.

V usage is TRBV19 and J usage is TRBJ1-2; TRBD1 is a possible D gene (5 bases). V was clipped by 5 bases and J by 3 bases, with 13 bases between them. Germline CDR1 is LNHDA and CDR2 is SQIVND (reference sequence). This CDR3 has 14 amino acids. The CDR3 DNA reads as TGTGCCAGTAGTGAGGGGACCGCCGACTATGGCTACACCTTC. It encodes CASSEGTADYGYTF.